This is a list of T cell receptor beta chains from one sample in a study of cytomegalovirus exposure and HLA in healthy donors. Clones were sequenced by immunoSEQ multiplex PCR, and TCRdb holds only the in-frame ones, with some missing. In the table there are 100,000 to 150,000 clones, approximately 92% of which are singletons. The sequencing input was PBMCs. The receptors originated from a young woman in good health and CMV-seronegative. The CDR3 runs from the conserved cysteine through the conserved F or W.

TRBV25-1,TRBJ1-5,18,CASSEIPGQGMVSQPQHF
TRBV2,TRBJ1-1,15,CASTPLQGRNTEAFF
TRBV10-2,TRBJ1-3,15,CASSDRSLSGNTIYF
TRBV10-3,TRBJ2-2,14,CATRDREVPGELFF
TRBV6-5,TRBJ2-7,15,CASSLFRGTAYEQYF
TRBV5-1,TRBJ1-4,14,CASSPGSTNEKLFF
TRBV7-9,TRBJ2-7,13,CASLQGGSYEQYF
TRBV5-1,TRBJ2-2,16,CASSLTGTGAPGELFF
TRBV27,TRBJ1-2,13,CASSRDTLYGYTF
TRBV15,TRBJ2-7,19,CATSRDMELGQGALDEQYF
TRBV7-9,TRBJ1-2,15,CASSGPDGGRGSYTF
TRBV6-5,TRBJ2-4,14,CASSYTVSKNIQYF
TRBV2,TRBJ2-5,11,CATTRAETQYF
TRBV5-4,TRBJ2-3,19,CASSEGLAGVYTSTDTQYF
TRBV11-3,TRBJ2-7,14,CASSRGHQSYEQYF
TRBV18,TRBJ2-5,14,CASSPTPLDGSQYF
TRBV5-1,TRBJ1-2,14,CASSTGRSNYGYTF
TRBV15,TRBJ2-1,15,CATSRERGALNEQFF
TRBV6-1,TRBJ1-5,13,CASSWGQNQPQHF
TRBV10-3,TRBJ2-7,15,CAISDLGQDSYEQYF
TRBV10-1,TRBJ1-4,13,CASKDRGHEKLFF
TRBV7-9,TRBJ1-1,13,CATPRGGNTEAFF
TRBV5-1,TRBJ2-3,17,CASSVIARDRGRDTQYF
TRBV19,TRBJ2-7,14,CASSLALAVYEQYF
TRBV7-6,TRBJ2-5,15,CASSPGQTPGETQYF
TRBV29-1,TRBJ2-7,12,CSVTDRGREQYF
TRBV19,TRBJ1-2,15,CASSIERSRGYGYTF
TRBV6-6,TRBJ1-4,15,CASSPSGGADEKLFF
TRBV6-5,TRBJ2-3,13,CASCSSDTDTQYF
TRBV20-1,TRBJ2-1,11,CSARAYNEQFF
TRBV23-1,TRBJ2-5,13,CASSPRISETQYF
TRBV7-6,TRBJ2-7,14,CASSLVADSYEQYF
TRBV7-8,TRBJ2-5,16,CASSPSWTGEQETQYF
TRBV10-2,TRBJ1-5,14,CATSDRDLHQPQHF
TRBV29-1,TRBJ1-2,12,CSVEAGGGGYTF
TRBV6-1,TRBJ2-3,14,CASLTGGSTDTQYF
TRBV27,TRBJ2-7,15,CASSPRTGITYEQYF
TRBV7-9,TRBJ2-2,12,CASSFEAGELFF
TRBV7-9,TRBJ2-5,16,CASSLGLAGGRETQYF
TRBV6-1,TRBJ2-3,16,CASSGHRPASTDTQYF
TRBV27,TRBJ2-7,19,CASSLVGQGSGYLQYEQYF
TRBV27,TRBJ1-1,14,CASSLHSGATEAFF
TRBV28,TRBJ2-3,18,CASSFGSTGGYSTDTQYF
TRBV6-5,TRBJ1-6,14,CASRKGRVDSPLHF
TRBV2,TRBJ1-5,15,CASRPGTQSNQPQHF
TRBV7-9,TRBJ1-6,12,CASSYQQGTLHF
TRBV25-1,TRBJ2-4,15,CASSASGTGGNIQYF
TRBV7-9,TRBJ2-6,14,CASVSGAGANVLTF
TRBV7-3,TRBJ2-1,16,CASSPTPGQLGNEQFF
TRBV6-6,TRBJ1-2,16,CASSSRGATANYGYTF
TRBV4-1,TRBJ2-5,15,CASSQGAGQALAQYF